The clone carrying this TCR beta chain was seen a handful of times. TCRdb recomputed calls from the RT-PCR reads with MiXCR, one row per CDR3 protein. The sample lists about half a million distinct CDR3 sequences; 7.6% were seen once. CDR1 and CDR2 from the germline V gene are MNHNS and SASEGT. V lost 7 bases to trimming and J lost 4 bases, with 11 bases between them. The CDR3 runs to 13 residues. These data originate in a study of response to subunit inactivated influenza vaccine. Sample: PBMCs from blood, taken roughly 24 months after vaccination. This sequence was found in a man aged 50 to 69 who received an inactivated influenza vaccine. The J gene is TRBJ1-5, the V gene TRBV6-1; D not certain. The CDR3 coding sequence is TGTGCCAGCATGACGCAGATGAATCAGCCCCAGCATTTT. Protein sequence: CASMTQMNQPQHF.